This TCR beta chain was profiled in a study of CD8 T cells in ankylosing spondylitis. Study-wide results and caveats: CD8+ disease-linked clones were present at relatively low frequencies in blood. Clones linked to disease were reported to show significant enrichment in matched ankylosing spondylitis synovial fluid. A TCR beta motif of fewer than ten highly homologous variants seemed to mark ankylosing spondylitis blood.

TCR beta libraries were made by quantitative 5'-RACE with molecular barcodes. TCRdb fed the 5' RACE reads into MiXCR, producing one record per CDR3 protein. In the table there are some 840,000 distinct CDR3 sequences, roughly 12% of which are singletons. This clonotype turned up a few times. Its antigen is not known. CDR1 and CDR2 (germline): SGHDT, YYEEEE. This CDR3 has 15 amino acids. The germline V and J ends were trimmed by 1 base and 7 bases, with 18 bases remaining between them. The source is a male donor with ankylosing spondylitis. The sample comprised blood, either unsorted or a sorted T cell fraction (not recorded which). V is TRBV5-6 and J is TRBJ2-7; the D call may be TRBD1 or TRBD2 (6 bases each). The chain's CDR3 is CASSLYGGAVREQYF. The CDR3 coding sequence is TGTGCCAGCAGCTTGTACGGGGGCGCGGTGAGAGAGCAGTACTTC.